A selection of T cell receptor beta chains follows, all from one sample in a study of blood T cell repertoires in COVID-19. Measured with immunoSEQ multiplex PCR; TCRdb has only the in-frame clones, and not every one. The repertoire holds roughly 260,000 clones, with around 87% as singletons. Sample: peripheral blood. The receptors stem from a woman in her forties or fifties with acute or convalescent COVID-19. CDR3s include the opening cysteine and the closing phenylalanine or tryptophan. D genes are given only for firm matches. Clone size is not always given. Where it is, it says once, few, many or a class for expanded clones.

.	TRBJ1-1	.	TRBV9	TGTGCCAGCAGCGTCCAATCGGAGAGGAAAGCTTTCTTT	CASSVQSERKAFF
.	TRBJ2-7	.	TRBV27	TGTGCCAGCAGTTTTATTCAGGGGGGGGGACAGGATTACGAGCAGTACTTC	CASSFIQGGGQDYEQYF
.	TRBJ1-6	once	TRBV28	TGTGCCAGCAGCGAGGGTTCACCCCTCCACTTT	CASSEGSPLHF
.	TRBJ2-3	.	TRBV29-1	TGCAGCGTTGTGGGACACAGCACAGATACGCAGTATTTT	CSVVGHSTDTQYF
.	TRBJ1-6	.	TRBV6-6	TGTGCCAGCACTACGGGCAGCGGTTTACTACGTTCACCCCTCCACTTT	CASTTGSGLLRSPLHF
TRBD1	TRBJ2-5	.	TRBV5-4	TGTGCCAGCAGCACCGGGACAGACCAAGAGACCCAGTACTTC	CASSTGTDQETQYF
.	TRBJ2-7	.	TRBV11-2	TGTGCCAGCAGCTTAATAGGCAGGGGTGCCGACGAGCAGTACTTC	CASSLIGRGADEQYF
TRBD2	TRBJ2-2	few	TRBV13	TGTGCCAGCAGCTCTGGACTAGCGTACACCGGGGAGCTGTTTTTT	CASSSGLAYTGELFF
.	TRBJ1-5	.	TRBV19	TGTGCAGTGAGGCAGGGAAGATCTCAGCCCCAGCATTTT	CAVRQGRSQPQHF
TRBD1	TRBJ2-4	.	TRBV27	TGTGCCAGCTCCCTAGTGGGGGACAGGACGTACTTC	CASSLVGDRTYF
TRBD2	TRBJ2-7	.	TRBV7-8	TGTGCCAGCAGCTTAGCTAGCGGGAGGGGCTACGAGCAGTACTTC	CASSLASGRGYEQYF
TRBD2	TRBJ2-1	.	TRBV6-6	TGTGCCAGCCGGCAGATTAGCGGGAGTGAGCAGTTCTTC	CASRQISGSEQFF
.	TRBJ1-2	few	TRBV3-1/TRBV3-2	TGTGCCAGCAGCCAATCCCTCTATGGCTACACCTTC	CASSQSLYGYTF
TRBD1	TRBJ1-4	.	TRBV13	TGTGCCAGCAGCTCGCACAGGGGGGACGGGGAAAAACTGTTTTTT	CASSSHRGDGEKLFF
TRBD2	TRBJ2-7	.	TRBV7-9	TGTGCCAGCAGCGCTAAGGGACTAGCGGGAGGTTACGAGCAGTACTTC	CASSAKGLAGGYEQYF
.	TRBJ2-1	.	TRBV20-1	TGCAGTGCTAGTCCCTGGGGGGTCGATGAGCAGTTCTTC	CSASPWGVDEQFF
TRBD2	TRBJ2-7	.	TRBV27	TGTGCCAGCAGTTTATCGGCTAGCGGGACCTACGAGCAGTACTTC	CASSLSASGTYEQYF
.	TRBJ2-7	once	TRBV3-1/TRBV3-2	TGTGCCAGCAGCCGAGGAGGAAGCGACCCCTACGAGCAGTACTTC	CASSRGGSDPYEQYF
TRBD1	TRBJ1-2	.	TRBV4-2	TGTGCCAGCAGCCAAGATGGTAGTGAACAGGGGGCTCTTGGCTACACCTTC	CASSQDGSEQGALGYTF
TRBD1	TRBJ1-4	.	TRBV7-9	TGTGCCAGCAGCCCTGACAGGGCCGTCACGACTAATGAAAAACTGTTTTTT	CASSPDRAVTTNEKLFF
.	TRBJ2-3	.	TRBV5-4	TGTGCCAGCAGCTTGGCCAGTGATACGCAGTATTTT	CASSLASDTQYF
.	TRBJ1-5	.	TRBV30	TGTGCCTGGAGTGGGCAGGTGTATCAGCCCCAGCATTTT	CAWSGQVYQPQHF
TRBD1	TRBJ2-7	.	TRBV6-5	TGTGCCAGCTTCCTGACAGGGGGCTACGAGCAGTACTTC	CASFLTGGYEQYF
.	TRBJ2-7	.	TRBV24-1	TGTGCCACCAGTGATCCAGGGTCCCCAACCTCCTACGAGCAGTACTTC	CATSDPGSPTSYEQYF
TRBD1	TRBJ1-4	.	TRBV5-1	TGCGCCAGCAGCTTGGACAGGGGGCAGGAAAAACTGTTTTTT	CASSLDRGQEKLFF
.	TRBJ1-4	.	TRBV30	TGTGCCTGGAGTAGTGAGCTAGGGGCCAGAGGAAAACTGTTTTTT	CAWSSELGARGKLFF
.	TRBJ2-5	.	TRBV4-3	TGCGCCAGCAGCCAAGACAAGGGGGAGACCCAGTACTTC	CASSQDKGETQYF
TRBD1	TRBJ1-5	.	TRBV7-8	TGTGCCAGCAGCTTAGAAGGACAGGGGGCGGCGGGCAATCAGCCCCAGCATTTT	CASSLEGQGAAGNQPQHF
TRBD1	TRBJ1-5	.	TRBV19	TGTGCCAGTAGTATAGATGGGACAGGGGGCGATCAGCCCCAGCATTTT	CASSIDGTGGDQPQHF
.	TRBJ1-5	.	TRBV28	TGTGCCAGCAGTTTCCCTTTTTACAGATTATATAGCAATCAGCCCCAGCATTTT	CASSFPFYRLYSNQPQHF
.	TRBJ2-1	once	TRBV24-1	TGTGCCACCAGTGATACCCGGAGGGACGACAATGAGCAGTTCTTC	CATSDTRRDDNEQFF
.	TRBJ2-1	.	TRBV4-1	TGCGCCAGCAGCCGGTCGGGAACGACTTCCTACTCCTACAATGAGCAGTTCTTC	CASSRSGTTSYSYNEQFF
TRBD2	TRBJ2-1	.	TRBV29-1	TGCAGCGTTGCGTTTACTAGCGGGATAAATGAGCAGTTCTTC	CSVAFTSGINEQFF
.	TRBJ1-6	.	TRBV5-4	TGTGCCAGCAGCTTGGGAACCCACAGGATCGCTAATTCACCCCTCCACTTT	CASSLGTHRIANSPLHF
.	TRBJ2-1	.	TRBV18	TGTGCCAGCTCACGACTCCTTATCGATGAGCAGTTCTTC	CASSRLLIDEQFF
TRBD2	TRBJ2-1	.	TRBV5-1	TGCGCCAGCAGCTTGGTTTATAGGACTAGAAACTACAATGAGCAGTTCTTC	CASSLVYRTRNYNEQFF
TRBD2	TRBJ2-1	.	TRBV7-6	TGTGCCAGCAGCTCCCTTCTAGCGGGAGGGCGAACCAATGAGCAGTTCTTC	CASSSLLAGGRTNEQFF
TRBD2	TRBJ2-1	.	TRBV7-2	TGTGCCAGCAGCTTCAGGACTAGCGGGAGTGGGCAGTTCTTC	CASSFRTSGSGQFF
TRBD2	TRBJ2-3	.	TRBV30	TGTGCCTGGAGAATGGGACTAGCGATTACAGATACGCAGTATTTT	CAWRMGLAITDTQYF
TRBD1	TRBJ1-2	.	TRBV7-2	TGTGCCAGCAGTTCCAGGGGGCGCATGCTTGGCTACACCTTC	CASSSRGRMLGYTF
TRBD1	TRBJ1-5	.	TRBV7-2	TGTGCCAGCCGGAGGAAGGAGGGGGCTAGTCAGCCCCAGCATTTT	CASRRKEGASQPQHF
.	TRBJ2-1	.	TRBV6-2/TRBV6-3	TGTGCCAGCAGTTACCCAAATGTTTTCAATCCCTACAATGAGCAGTTCTTC	CASSYPNVFNPYNEQFF
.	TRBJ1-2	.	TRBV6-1	TGTGCCAGCAGTGAGGGTTTAGCTCTGGAGCCTGGAAACTATGGCTACACCTTC	CASSEGLALEPGNYGYTF
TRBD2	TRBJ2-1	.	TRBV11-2	TGTGCCAGCAGCTTGGTATTAGCGGGGCCAGAGCAGTTCTTC	CASSLVLAGPEQFF
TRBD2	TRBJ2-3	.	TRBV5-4	TGTGCCAGCAGCCTTGGGACTAGCGGGAGCGGTGATACGCAGTATTTT	CASSLGTSGSGDTQYF
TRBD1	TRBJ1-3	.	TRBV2	TGTGCCAGCAGTCCGGGACAGCACTCTGGAAACACCATATATTTT	CASSPGQHSGNTIYF
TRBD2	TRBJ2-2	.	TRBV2	TGTGCCAGCCGGGAGGGATGGGCCGGGGAGCTGTTTTTT	CASREGWAGELFF
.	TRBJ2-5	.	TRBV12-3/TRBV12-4	TGTGCCAGCAGTTTAAGAGAGGATGAGACCCAGTACTTC	CASSLREDETQYF
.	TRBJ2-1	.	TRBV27	TGTGCCAGCAGTTTCTCCGCAGGGCACTCCTACAATGAGCAGTTCTTC	CASSFSAGHSYNEQFF
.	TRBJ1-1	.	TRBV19	TGTGCCAGTAGTCCCAGCGCGAACACTGAAGCTTTCTTT	CASSPSANTEAFF
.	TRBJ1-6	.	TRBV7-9	TGTGCCAGCAGCTTAGTACAGGGTAATTCACCCCTCCACTTT	CASSLVQGNSPLHF